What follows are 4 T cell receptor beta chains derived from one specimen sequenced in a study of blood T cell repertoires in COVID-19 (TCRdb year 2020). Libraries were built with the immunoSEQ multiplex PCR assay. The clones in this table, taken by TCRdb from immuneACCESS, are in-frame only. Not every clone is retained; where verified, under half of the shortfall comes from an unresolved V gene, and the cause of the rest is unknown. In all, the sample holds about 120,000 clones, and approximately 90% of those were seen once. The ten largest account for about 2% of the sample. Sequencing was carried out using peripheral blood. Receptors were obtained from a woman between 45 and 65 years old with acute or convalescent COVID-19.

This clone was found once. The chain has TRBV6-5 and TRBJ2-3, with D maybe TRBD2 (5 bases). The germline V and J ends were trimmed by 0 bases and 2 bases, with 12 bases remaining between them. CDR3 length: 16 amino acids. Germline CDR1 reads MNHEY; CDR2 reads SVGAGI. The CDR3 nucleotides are TGTGCCAGCAGTTACTCGTCGGGATTTCCCACAGATACGCAGTATTTT. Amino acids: CASSYSSGFPTDTQYF.

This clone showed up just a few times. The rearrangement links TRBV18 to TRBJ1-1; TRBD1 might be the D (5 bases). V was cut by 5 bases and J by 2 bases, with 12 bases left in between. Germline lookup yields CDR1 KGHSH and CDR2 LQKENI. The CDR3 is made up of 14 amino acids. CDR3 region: CASSSQTANTEAFF. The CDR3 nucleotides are TGTGCCAGCTCATCTCAGACAGCCAACACTGAAGCTTTCTTT. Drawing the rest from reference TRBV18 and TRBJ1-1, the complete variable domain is NAGVMQNPRHLVRRRGQEARLRCSPMKGHSHVYWYRQLPEEGLKFMVYLQKENIIDESGMPKERFSAEFPKEGPSILRIQQVVRGDSAAYFCASSSQTANTEAFFGQGTRLTVV.

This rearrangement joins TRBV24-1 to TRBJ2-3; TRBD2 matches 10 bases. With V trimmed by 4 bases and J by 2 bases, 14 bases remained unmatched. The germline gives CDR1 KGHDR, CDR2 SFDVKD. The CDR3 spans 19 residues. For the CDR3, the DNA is TGTGCCACCAGTGAGAGCGGGGGGGCTACAGATAGAGACACAGATACGCAGTATTTT. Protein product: CATSESGGATDRDTDTQYF.

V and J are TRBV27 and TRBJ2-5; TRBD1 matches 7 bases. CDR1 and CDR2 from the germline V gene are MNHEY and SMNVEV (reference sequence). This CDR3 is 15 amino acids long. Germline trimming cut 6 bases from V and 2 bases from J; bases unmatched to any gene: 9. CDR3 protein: CASSPRGTVQETQYF. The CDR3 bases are TGTGCCAGCAGCCCCCGTGGGACAGTACAAGAGACCCAGTACTTC.